These T cell receptor beta chains were read from a single sample in a study of CD8 T cells in ankylosing spondylitis. TCRdb fed the 5' RACE reads into MiXCR, producing one record per CDR3 protein. The sample lists tens of thousands of distinct CDR3 sequences, 4% occurring once. Input material: blood, either unsorted or a sorted T cell fraction (not recorded which). These receptors were collected from a female donor with ankylosing spondylitis or in good health (not recorded which). CDR3s leave out the opening cysteine and the closing phenylalanine or tryptophan.

v_gene,CDR3aa
TRBV9,ASSVEDSNQPQH
TRBV9,ASSVVPQGMYNEQF
TRBV18,ASWQQGGPDPNEQF
TRBV9,ASSAPGTGREQY
TRBV9,ASSVGADPSQPQH
TRBV9,ASSVGGFGNQPQH
TRBV9,ASSAGPSWNTEAF
TRBV9,ASSALDRGLGGYT
TRBV9,ASSVTWQGEQY
TRBV9,ASSTRTGSNTGELF
TRBV9,ASSETASADTQY
TRBV9,ASSDSGPNTGELF
TRBV9,ASSSFEGSSPLH
TRBV9,ASSTTEYSGNTIY
TRBV9,ASSPQGNIQY
TRBV9,ASSVGGQGYDEQF
TRBV9,ASSVGGGLNEQF
TRBV9,ASSVLQGALDTQY
TRBV19,ASPGEGSANYGYT
TRBV9,ASSGLDSINTEAF
TRBV9,ASSGAGTKETQY
TRBV9,ASSPGGQETQY
TRBV9,ASSADRTSTDTQY
TRBV9,ASSVDRGYTGELF
TRBV9,ASSSDGGYT
TRBV9,ASSAGGPAYEQY
TRBV9,ASSLTGTPNTGELF
TRBV9,ASSGKPRGAGTDTQY
TRBV9,ASSVFGQIRTDSDYGYT
TRBV9,ASSPEIAPTGGELF
TRBV9,ASSGFSGATDTQY
TRBV9,ASSGFRGGGELF
TRBV9,ASSPNRGSSYEQY
TRBV9,ASSVDPTTNEKLF
TRBV9,ASSSHPTNTEAF
TRBV9,ASSVATGGGATDTQY
TRBV9,ASSVPRDRDGYNEQF
TRBV9,ASSVGGVGNIQY
TRBV23-1,ASSQPGLAGEETQY
TRBV9,ASSVSGQGLTDTQY
TRBV9,ASSVDNAGTEEAF
TRBV9,ASSVGSDFHTGELF
TRBV9,ASSEGTSGELF
TRBV9,ASSVSGAVAYNEQF
TRBV9,ASSGGGQNGYT
TRBV9,ASSVGEGGNEKLF
TRBV9,ASSVVPSGGSSTDTQY
TRBV9,ASSAAGGLAVFNSYNEQF
TRBV9,ASSAHLGGLYNEQF
TRBV9,ASSPGLAGGTTDTQY